This TCR beta chain was obtained from a study of response to subunit inactivated influenza vaccine. TCRdb analysed the RT-PCR reads with MiXCR anew, one entry per CDR3 protein. Seen here are approximately 530,000 distinct CDR3 sequences, about an eighth observed once, and the top ten hold over 10%. General observations from the study: It was the authors' suggestion that each seasonal influenza vaccination recruits few new T cells.

The table lists this clonotype with a count of one. As yet, its antigen is unknown. J was trimmed by 8 bases and V by 8 bases; bases with no gene match: 17. The CDR3 length is 17 residues. CDR1 is SEHNR and CDR2 is FQNEAQ in the germline V gene (reference sequence). V gene TRBV7-9 combines with J gene TRBJ1-6, with 8 positions matching TRBD1. Source: PBMCs from blood, taken roughly 6 weeks after vaccination. This TCR came from a man in his forties or fifties who received an inactivated influenza vaccine. CDR3 DNA: TGTGCCAGCCTTCGCGGGACAGGCAGAGGCCCTGATTCACCCCTCCACTTT. Translating it yields CASLRGTGRGPDSPLHF.